A selection of T cell receptor beta chains follows, all from one sample in a study of T cell clonotyping in hematopoietic cell transplantation. Clones were sequenced by immunoSEQ multiplex PCR, and TCRdb holds only the in-frame ones, with some missing. The table includes about 49,000 clones, approximately 84% detected once. The specimen comprised peripheral blood mononuclear cells, sampled before stem cell transplant. These receptors were taken from a man aged 55 to 69 with biphenotypic leukemia. Some clones in this sample may be carry-over from other donors' samples. CDR3s include the opening cysteine and the closing phenylalanine or tryptophan. Fields, in order: V gene, J gene, clone size, D gene, CDR3 length, CDR3 DNA, CDR3 protein. The D gene is left open where the match is weak. Clone size is given for some rows only: seen once, a few or many times, or a class if the clone is expanded.

TRBV19	TRBJ1-1	NA	NA	16	TGTGCCAGTAGTATGGAGACAGTCCCGACGTACACTGAAGCTTTCTTT	CASSMETVPTYTEAFF
TRBV7-2	TRBJ2-7	NA	NA	15	TGTGCCAGCAGCTTAGACGGGACACTTACCTACGAGCAGTACTTC	CASSLDGTLTYEQYF
TRBV6-1	TRBJ2-2	NA	TRBD2	16	TGTGCCAGCAGTGACCGCGGGAGGCCAATGGGTGGGGAGCTGTTTTTT	CASSDRGRPMGGELFF
TRBV7-9	TRBJ1-2	NA	NA	13	TGTGCCAGCAGCTTAGACTCCCAGTATGGCTACACCTTC	CASSLDSQYGYTF
TRBV5-1	TRBJ2-2	NA	NA	15	TGCGCCAGCAGCTTATTGTCCAGCGAGCCCGGGGAGCTGTTTTTT	CASSLLSSEPGELFF
TRBV6-5	TRBJ2-1	NA	NA	15	TGTGCCAGCAGTTACTCTCGCAGGGGAGGCAATGAGCAGTTCTTC	CASSYSRRGGNEQFF
TRBV5-1	TRBJ2-1	once	NA	15	TGCGCCAGCAGCTTGGCCGTGGCTAGCAGGAATGAGCAGTTCTTC	CASSLAVASRNEQFF
TRBV20-1	TRBJ2-5	NA	NA	11	TGCAGTCATAGTGGTTTAGAGACCCAGTACTTC	CSHSGLETQYF
TRBV19	TRBJ1-2	NA	NA	17	TGTGCCAGTAGCTTAGGTGTCAGCTGGGAGGACAACTATGGCTACACCTTC	CASSLGVSWEDNYGYTF
TRBV11-1	TRBJ2-7	NA	NA	14	TGTGCCAGCAGCCCCTGGGGGGGCTCATACGAGCAGTACTTC	CASSPWGGSYEQYF
TRBV21-1	TRBJ2-3	NA	NA	20	TGTGCCAGCAGCAACGAAGGGGTAGCGGGAGCCGGACCTAGCACAGATACGCAGTATTTT	CASSNEGVAGAGPSTDTQYF
TRBV2	TRBJ1-2	NA	NA	12	TGTGCCAGCAGCCACCATACCAGGGGCTACACCTTC	CASSHHTRGYTF
TRBV29-1	TRBJ2-1	NA	TRBD1	14	TGCAGCGTAGTACCGGGACAGGGAGGCAATGAGCAGTTCTTC	CSVVPGQGGNEQFF
TRBV9	TRBJ2-3	NA	TRBD2	15	TGTGCCAGCAGCGGACCGGGACTAGACACAGATACGCAGTATTTT	CASSGPGLDTDTQYF
TRBV7-2	TRBJ2-7	NA	TRBD2	16	TGTGCCAGCAGCTTAGAATCCCCGGGACTACCCTACGAGCAGTACTTC	CASSLESPGLPYEQYF
TRBV28	TRBJ1-1	NA	TRBD1	14	TGTGCCAGCAGAGGTAGACAGGGGGGGACTGAAGCTTTCTTT	CASRGRQGGTEAFF
TRBV6-1	TRBJ2-7	NA	TRBD1	15	TGTGCCAGCATTAACCTAGGGACAGGGTACAACGGGCAGTACTTC	CASINLGTGYNGQYF
TRBV15	TRBJ2-7	NA	NA	20	TGTGCCACCAGCAGAGGAAGGTCCGGACAGGGCTTAGCGGGAGCCTACGAGCAGTACTTC	CATSRGRSGQGLAGAYEQYF
TRBV5-8	TRBJ2-1	few	NA	12	TGTGCCAGCAGCTTGTTTTGGGATGAGCAGTTCTTC	CASSLFWDEQFF
TRBV6-5	TRBJ2-3	NA	NA	13	TGTGCCAGCACGGGCCAGAGCACAGATACGCAGTATTTT	CASTGQSTDTQYF
TRBV27	TRBJ2-1	once	NA	15	TGTGCCAGCAGTTTATCAGCGGAAGCATACAATGAGCAGTTCTTC	CASSLSAEAYNEQFF
TRBV5-1	TRBJ2-2	few	NA	15	TGCGCCAGCAGCCCCTATAGCGCGAACACCGGGGAGCTGTTTTTT	CASSPYSANTGELFF
TRBV30	TRBJ1-2	once	NA	13	TGTGCCTGGAGGGTAGCGGGGGCGTCCGGCTACACCTTC	CAWRVAGASGYTF
TRBV5-1	TRBJ1-4	NA	NA	15	TGCGCCAGCAGCTTGGTGGGCAGCCTTAATGAAAAACTGTTTTTT	CASSLVGSLNEKLFF
TRBV30	TRBJ2-2	NA	NA	16	TGTGCCTGGACGAGAGACCCACAGACGAACACCGGGGAGCTGTTTTTT	CAWTRDPQTNTGELFF
TRBV10-3	TRBJ1-5	once	TRBD1	15	TGTGCCATCAGTGATCCCGGGACAGGGAGACAGCCCCAGCATTTT	CAISDPGTGRQPQHF
TRBV28	TRBJ1-1	NA	NA	12	TGTGCCAGCAGGCCCGTCGGTGACGAAGCTTTCTTT	CASRPVGDEAFF
TRBV11-2	TRBJ1-5	NA	NA	13	TGTGCCAGCAGCCCAGGGTACAGACAGCCCCAGCATTTT	CASSPGYRQPQHF
TRBV5-4	TRBJ1-1	once	TRBD1	14	TGTGCCAGCAGCCCGGGACAGGTAAACACTGAAGCTTTCTTT	CASSPGQVNTEAFF
TRBV4-2	TRBJ2-1	NA	NA	16	TGTGCCAGCAGCCAAGAGGATGGCGGGTCTGGCAATGAGCAGTTCTTC	CASSQEDGGSGNEQFF
TRBV30	TRBJ1-5	NA	TRBD1	15	TGTGCCTGGACCTCGGGACAGGGAATCATGCAGCCCCAGCATTTT	CAWTSGQGIMQPQHF
TRBV7-2	TRBJ2-7	NA	TRBD1	15	TGTGCCAGCAGTACACCGGGACAGGGGACCTACGAGCAGTACTTC	CASSTPGQGTYEQYF
TRBV19	TRBJ2-7	NA	TRBD1	15	TGTGCCAGTAGTATGTCGTGGACAGGAACCTACGAGCAGTACTTC	CASSMSWTGTYEQYF
TRBV6-5	TRBJ2-5	NA	TRBD1	16	TGTGCCAGCAGTTACGGCGACAGGGGGCGGCAAGAGACCCAGTACTTC	CASSYGDRGRQETQYF
TRBV4-1	TRBJ1-1	NA	TRBD1	14	TGCGCCAGCAGCCAGGAACACAGGGGAGTTGAAGCTTTCTTT	CASSQEHRGVEAFF
TRBV6-1	TRBJ1-2	once	NA	15	TGTGCCAGCAGTGAACGAATTGGGTCTAACTATGGCTACACCTTC	CASSERIGSNYGYTF
TRBV7-2	TRBJ1-5	NA	NA	15	TGTGCCAGCAGCTTCCGCGGGCATAGCAATCAGCCCCAGCATTTT	CASSFRGHSNQPQHF
TRBV28	TRBJ2-6	once	TRBD1	17	TGTGCCAGCAGCTTACGACGGACAGGGCCCGGGGCCAACGTCCTGACTTTC	CASSLRRTGPGANVLTF
TRBV30	TRBJ1-4	NA	NA	12	TGTGCCTTCGGGGTTTCTTATGAAAAACTGTTTTTT	CAFGVSYEKLFF
TRBV5-6	TRBJ2-7	NA	NA	13	TGTGCCAGCAGCTTGATCCGGGGGTACGAGCAGTACTTC	CASSLIRGYEQYF
TRBV19	TRBJ1-5	NA	TRBD1	13	TGTGCCAGTAGTACCAGGGGGCGAGAGCCCCAGCATTTT	CASSTRGREPQHF
TRBV7-3	TRBJ2-5	NA	NA	13	TGTGCCAGCAGCGCGGACCCCGGCAAGACCCAGTACTTC	CASSADPGKTQYF
TRBV6-1	TRBJ1-2	few	NA	14	TGTGCCAGCATCCTAGACAAAGTGGACTATGGCTACACCTTC	CASILDKVDYGYTF
TRBV27	TRBJ2-7	NA	NA	14	TGTGCCAGCAGTTCCTCCCGGGAGCAATACGAGCAGTACTTC	CASSSSREQYEQYF
TRBV30	TRBJ1-2	NA	NA	14	TGTGCCTGGAGTGTACCGGGGGCTAACTATGGCTACACCTTC	CAWSVPGANYGYTF
TRBV6-1	TRBJ2-6	NA	NA	18	TGTGCCAGCAGTGAATTTAAAGGGGGAACCTTGGGGGCCAACGTCCTGACTTTC	CASSEFKGGTLGANVLTF
TRBV29-1	TRBJ2-3	NA	NA	12	TGCAGCGTTGTAGCTAGTGGAGATACGCAGTATTTT	CSVVASGDTQYF
TRBV5-1	TRBJ1-1	NA	TRBD1	15	TGCGCCAGCAGCCGGACAGGACAGATGAACACTGAAGCTTTCTTT	CASSRTGQMNTEAFF
TRBV28	TRBJ1-2	NA	NA	12	TGTGCCAGCAGTCCACCGCTGGGGGGCTACACCTTC	CASSPPLGGYTF
TRBV4-2	TRBJ2-7	NA	NA	14	TGTGCCAGCAGCCAACGGGACAACCTCGCCGAGCAGTACTTC	CASSQRDNLAEQYF
TRBV11-2	TRBJ2-7	once	TRBD1	14	TGTGCCAGCAGCTTGGTGACAGGGGACCACGAGCAGTACTTC	CASSLVTGDHEQYF
TRBV2	TRBJ2-5	NA	TRBD2	15	TGTGCCAGCAGTAGACTAGCTGCGTTAAGGGAGACCCAGTACTTC	CASSRLAALRETQYF
TRBV2	TRBJ2-1	few	NA	16	TGTGCCAGCAGTGAAGCGCACAGGGCCTCTGGGAATGAGCAGTTCTTC	CASSEAHRASGNEQFF
TRBV30	TRBJ2-1	NA	NA	11	TGTGCCTGGAGTGTTAAGCGGCAGCAGTTCTTC	CAWSVKRQQFF